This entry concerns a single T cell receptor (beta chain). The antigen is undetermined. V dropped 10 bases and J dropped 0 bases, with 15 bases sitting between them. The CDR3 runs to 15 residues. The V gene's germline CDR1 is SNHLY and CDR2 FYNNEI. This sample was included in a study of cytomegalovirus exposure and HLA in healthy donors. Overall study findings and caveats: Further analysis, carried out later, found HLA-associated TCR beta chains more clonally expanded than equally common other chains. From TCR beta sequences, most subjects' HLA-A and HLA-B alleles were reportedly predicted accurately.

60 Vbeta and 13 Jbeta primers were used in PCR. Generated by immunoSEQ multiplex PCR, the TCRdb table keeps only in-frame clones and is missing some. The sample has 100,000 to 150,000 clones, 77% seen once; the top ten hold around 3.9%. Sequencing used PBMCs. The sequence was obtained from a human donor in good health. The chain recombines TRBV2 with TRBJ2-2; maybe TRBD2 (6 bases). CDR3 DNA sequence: TGTGCCACCCAAGGCGGGACGACGAACACCGGGGAGCTGTTTTTT. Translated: CATQGGTTNTGELFF.